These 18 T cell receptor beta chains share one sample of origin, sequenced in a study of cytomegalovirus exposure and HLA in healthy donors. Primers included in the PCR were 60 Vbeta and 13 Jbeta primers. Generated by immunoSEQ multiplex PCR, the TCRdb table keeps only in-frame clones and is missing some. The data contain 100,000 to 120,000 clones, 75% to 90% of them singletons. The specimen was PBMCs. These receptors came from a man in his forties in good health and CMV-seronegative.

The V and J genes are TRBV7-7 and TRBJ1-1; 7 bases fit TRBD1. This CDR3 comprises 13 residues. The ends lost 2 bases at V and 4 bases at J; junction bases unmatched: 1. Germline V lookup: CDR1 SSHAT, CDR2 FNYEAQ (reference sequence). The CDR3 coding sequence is TGTGCCAGCAGCTTACAGGGGGGCACTGAAGCTTTCTTT. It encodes CASSLQGGTEAFF.

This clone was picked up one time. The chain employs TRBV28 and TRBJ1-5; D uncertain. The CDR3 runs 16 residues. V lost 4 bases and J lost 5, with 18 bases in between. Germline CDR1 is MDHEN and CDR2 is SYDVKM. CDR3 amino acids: CASSSLGETQDQPQHF. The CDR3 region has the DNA TGTGCCAGCAGTTCCCTCGGGGAGACCCAGGATCAGCCCCAGCATTTT.

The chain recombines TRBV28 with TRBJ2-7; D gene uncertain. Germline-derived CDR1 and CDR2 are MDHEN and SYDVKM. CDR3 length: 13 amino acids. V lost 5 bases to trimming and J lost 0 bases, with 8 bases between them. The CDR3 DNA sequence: TGTGCCAGCAGTAGACTGTACTCCTACGAGCAGTACTTC. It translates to CASSRLYSYEQYF.

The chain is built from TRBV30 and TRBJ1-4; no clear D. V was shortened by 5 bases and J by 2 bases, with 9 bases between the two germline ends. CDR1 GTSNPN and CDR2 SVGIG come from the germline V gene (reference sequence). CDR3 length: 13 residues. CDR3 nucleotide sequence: TGTGCCTGGGAGGGTTTGACTAATGAAAAACTGTTTTTT. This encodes CAWEGLTNEKLFF.

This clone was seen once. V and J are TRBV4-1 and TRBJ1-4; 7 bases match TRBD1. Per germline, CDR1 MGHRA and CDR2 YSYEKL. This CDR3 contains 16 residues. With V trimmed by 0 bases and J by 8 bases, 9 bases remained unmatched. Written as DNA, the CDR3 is TGCGCCAGCAGCCAAGAAAGGGGGCGGGGCGGAGAAAAACTGTTTTTT. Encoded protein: CASSQERGRGGEKLFF.

CDR3 region: CASRTRDNGYGYTF. The CDR3 DNA follows: TGTGCCAGCAGAACTAGAGACAATGGCTATGGCTACACCTTC. The chain recombines TRBV27 with TRBJ1-2; D uncertain. Between the trimmed V and J ends, which lost 6 bases and 4 bases, there was a span of 15 bases. The CDR3 extends over 14 amino acids. Germline values: CDR1 MNHEY, CDR2 SMNVEV (reference sequence).

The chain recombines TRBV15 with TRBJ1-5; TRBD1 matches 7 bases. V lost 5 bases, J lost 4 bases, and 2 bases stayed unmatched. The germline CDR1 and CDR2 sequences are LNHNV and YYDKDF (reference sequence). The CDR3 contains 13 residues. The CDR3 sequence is CATSPGGNQPQHF. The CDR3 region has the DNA TGTGCCACCAGCCCAGGGGGAAATCAGCCCCAGCATTTT.

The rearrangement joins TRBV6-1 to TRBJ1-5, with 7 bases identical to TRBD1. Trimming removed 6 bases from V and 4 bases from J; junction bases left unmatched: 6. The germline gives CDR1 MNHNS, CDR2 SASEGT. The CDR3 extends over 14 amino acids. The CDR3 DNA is TGTGCCAGCAGCAAGACAGGGTTGAATCAGCCCCAGCATTTT. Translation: CASSKTGLNQPQHF.

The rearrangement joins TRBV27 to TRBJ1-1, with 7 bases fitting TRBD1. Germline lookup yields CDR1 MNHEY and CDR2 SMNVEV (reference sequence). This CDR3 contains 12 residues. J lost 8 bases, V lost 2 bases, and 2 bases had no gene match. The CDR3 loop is CASSLQTGEAFF. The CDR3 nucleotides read TGTGCCAGCAGTTTACAGACAGGGGAAGCTTTCTTT.

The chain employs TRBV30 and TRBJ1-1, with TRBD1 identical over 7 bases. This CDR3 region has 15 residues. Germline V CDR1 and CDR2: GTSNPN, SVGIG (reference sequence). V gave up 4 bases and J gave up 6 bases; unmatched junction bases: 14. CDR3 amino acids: CAWTLPGQEPPEAFF. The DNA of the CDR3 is TGTGCCTGGACATTACCCGGACAGGAGCCACCTGAAGCTTTCTTT.

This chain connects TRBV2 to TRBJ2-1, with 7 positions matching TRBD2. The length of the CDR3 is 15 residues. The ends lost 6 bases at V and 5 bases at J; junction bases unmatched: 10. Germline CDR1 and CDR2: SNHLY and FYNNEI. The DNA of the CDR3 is TGTGCCAGCAGCCGGACTAGAGCGGGTCACAATGAGCAGTTCTTC. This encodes CASSRTRAGHNEQFF.

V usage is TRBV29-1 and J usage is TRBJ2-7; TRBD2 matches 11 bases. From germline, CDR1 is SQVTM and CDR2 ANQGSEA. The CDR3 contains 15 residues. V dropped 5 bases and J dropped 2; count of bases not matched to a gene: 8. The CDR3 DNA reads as TGCAGCGTTACCGGACTAGCGGGTTTCCCCTACGAGCAGTACTTC. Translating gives CSVTGLAGFPYEQYF.

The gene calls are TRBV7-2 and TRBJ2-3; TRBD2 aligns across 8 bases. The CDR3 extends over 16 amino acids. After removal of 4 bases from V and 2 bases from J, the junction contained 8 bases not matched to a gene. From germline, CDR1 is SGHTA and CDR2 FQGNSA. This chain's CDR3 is CASSSGLAVNTDTQYF. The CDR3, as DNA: TGTGCCAGCAGCTCCGGACTAGCTGTGAACACAGATACGCAGTATTTT.

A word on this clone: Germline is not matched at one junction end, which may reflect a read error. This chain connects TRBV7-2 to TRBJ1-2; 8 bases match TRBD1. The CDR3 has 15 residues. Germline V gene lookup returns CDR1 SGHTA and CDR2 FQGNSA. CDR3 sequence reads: CASTLGTGGYYGYTF. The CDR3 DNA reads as TGTGCCAGCACCTTAGGTACAGGGGGATACTATGGCTACACCTTC.

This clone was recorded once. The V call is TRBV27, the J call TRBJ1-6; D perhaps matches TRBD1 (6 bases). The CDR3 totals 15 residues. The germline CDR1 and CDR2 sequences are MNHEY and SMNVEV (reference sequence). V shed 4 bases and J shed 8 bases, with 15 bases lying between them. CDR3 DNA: TGTGCCAGCAGTTCCGAGACAGGTCCTTATTCACCCCTCCACTTT. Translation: CASSSETGPYSPLHF.

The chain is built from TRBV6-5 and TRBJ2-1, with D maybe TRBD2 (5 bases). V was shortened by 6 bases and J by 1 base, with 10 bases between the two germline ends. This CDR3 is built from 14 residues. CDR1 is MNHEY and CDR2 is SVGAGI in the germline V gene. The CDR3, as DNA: TGTGCCAGCAGCTCTGGAGGTTCCTACAATGAGCAGTTCTTC. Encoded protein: CASSSGGSYNEQFF.

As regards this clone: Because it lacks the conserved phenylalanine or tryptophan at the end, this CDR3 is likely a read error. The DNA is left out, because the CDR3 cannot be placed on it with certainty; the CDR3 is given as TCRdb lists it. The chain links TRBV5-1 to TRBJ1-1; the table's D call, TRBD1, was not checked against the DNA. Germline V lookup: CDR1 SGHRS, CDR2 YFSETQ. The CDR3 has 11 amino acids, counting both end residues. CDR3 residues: CASSLEDRGHL.

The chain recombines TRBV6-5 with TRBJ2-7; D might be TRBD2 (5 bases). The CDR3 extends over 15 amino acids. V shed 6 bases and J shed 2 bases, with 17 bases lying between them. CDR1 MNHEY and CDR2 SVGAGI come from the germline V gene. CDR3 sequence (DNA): TGTGCCAGCAGCACCAACACCCCGGGAACCTACGAGCAGTACTTC. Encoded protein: CASSTNTPGTYEQYF.